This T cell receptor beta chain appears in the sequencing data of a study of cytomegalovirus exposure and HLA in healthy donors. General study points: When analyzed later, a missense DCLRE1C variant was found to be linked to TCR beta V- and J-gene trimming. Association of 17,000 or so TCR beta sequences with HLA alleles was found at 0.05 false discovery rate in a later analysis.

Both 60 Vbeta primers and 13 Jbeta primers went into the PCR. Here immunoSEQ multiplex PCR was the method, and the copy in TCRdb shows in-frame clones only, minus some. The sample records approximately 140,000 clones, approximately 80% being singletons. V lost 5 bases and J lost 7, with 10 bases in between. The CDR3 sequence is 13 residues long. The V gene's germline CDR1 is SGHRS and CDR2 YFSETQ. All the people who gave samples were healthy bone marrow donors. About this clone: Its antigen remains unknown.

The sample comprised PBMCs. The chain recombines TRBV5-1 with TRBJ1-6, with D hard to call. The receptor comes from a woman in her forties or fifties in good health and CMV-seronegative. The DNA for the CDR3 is TGCGCCAGCAGGGACTTGGGGAATTCACCCCTCCACTTT. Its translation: CASRDLGNSPLHF.